The source of this T cell receptor (beta chain) is a study of blood T cells in healthy people across ages. Sample donors were healthy Caucasian individuals that came from Russia, aged roughly 6 to 90. In this sample, this clonotype turned up a few times. The antigen is not known. The second PCR ran roughly 6 to 11 cycles with a sample-barcoded 5' primer and J-beta primers. TCRdb independently ran MiXCR on the 5' RACE reads; one entry per CDR3 protein. Here the sample spans fewer than 900,000 distinct CDR3 sequences, roughly 41% being singletons. Overall study findings and caveats: Age advanced and TCR beta diversity per million T cells fell, roughly linearly.

The CDR3 loop spans 13 amino acids. V lost 6 bases, J lost 1 base, and 8 bases lay in between. Germline V gene lookup returns CDR1 KGHDR and CDR2 SFDVKD. Sequencing was performed on blood. This receptor was taken from a woman aged 55-69 years in good health. The V and J genes are TRBV24-1 and TRBJ2-5; no firm D call. CDR3 coding DNA: TGTGCCACCAGTCTGGATCTCCAAGAGACCCAGTACTTC. The encoded protein is CATSLDLQETQYF.